A selection of T cell receptor beta chains follows, all from one sample in a study of glioma-infiltrating T cells after dendritic cell vaccination. TCRdb keeps only in-frame clones here, not all; method: immunoSEQ multiplex PCR. The table has about 96,000 clones, 79% seen once. The sample consisted of blood, taken before dendritic cell vaccination. These receptors came from a human donor with glioblastoma. Each CDR3 is given with its conserved first and last residue. The order of the fields is CDR3 protein, V gene, J gene, CDR3 length, clone size. Clone size is given for some rows only: seen once, a few or many times, or a class if the clone is expanded.

cdr3_aa: CASSSPGLGNQPQHF
v_call: TRBV28
j_call: TRBJ1-5
cdr3_length: 15
clone_size: -

cdr3_aa: CASSKDRGLVYGYTF
v_call: TRBV21-1
j_call: TRBJ1-2
cdr3_length: 15
clone_size: once

cdr3_aa: CASSLMDRGQETQYF
v_call: TRBV5-1
j_call: TRBJ2-5
cdr3_length: 15
clone_size: -

cdr3_aa: CASSSKTSGGANYEQFF
v_call: TRBV5-1
j_call: TRBJ2-1
cdr3_length: 17
clone_size: -

cdr3_aa: CASSLKGGGRLETQYF
v_call: TRBV7-3
j_call: TRBJ2-5
cdr3_length: 16
clone_size: once

cdr3_aa: CASSASGQGAAETQYF
v_call: TRBV10-1
j_call: TRBJ2-5
cdr3_length: 16
clone_size: -

cdr3_aa: CASSVAGQADTQYF
v_call: TRBV6-1
j_call: TRBJ2-3
cdr3_length: 14
clone_size: few

cdr3_aa: CASRGLFSPLHF
v_call: TRBV2
j_call: TRBJ1-6
cdr3_length: 12
clone_size: few

cdr3_aa: CASSPGHNNSPLHF
v_call: TRBV5-1
j_call: TRBJ1-6
cdr3_length: 14
clone_size: -

cdr3_aa: CASSEDLAVETQYF
v_call: TRBV2
j_call: TRBJ2-5
cdr3_length: 14
clone_size: -

cdr3_aa: CASSPRDFYGYTF
v_call: TRBV7-9
j_call: TRBJ1-2
cdr3_length: 13
clone_size: -

cdr3_aa: CASSITGRDYGYTF
v_call: TRBV19
j_call: TRBJ1-2
cdr3_length: 14
clone_size: -

cdr3_aa: CASSWGTAQNTEAFF
v_call: TRBV7-9
j_call: TRBJ1-1
cdr3_length: 15
clone_size: -

cdr3_aa: CASSPRRGATQYF
v_call: TRBV18
j_call: TRBJ2-3
cdr3_length: 13
clone_size: -

cdr3_aa: CASSYSSDRWNTEAFF
v_call: TRBV6-5
j_call: TRBJ1-1
cdr3_length: 16
clone_size: -

cdr3_aa: CASTEINYGYTF
v_call: TRBV6-1
j_call: TRBJ1-2
cdr3_length: 12
clone_size: -

cdr3_aa: CASSYSTGGQPQHF
v_call: TRBV6-5
j_call: TRBJ1-5
cdr3_length: 14
clone_size: -

cdr3_aa: CASSPRTGFKADTQYF
v_call: TRBV11-2
j_call: TRBJ2-3
cdr3_length: 16
clone_size: -

cdr3_aa: CASSASGTSLKFF
v_call: TRBV5-1
j_call: TRBJ2-1
cdr3_length: 13
clone_size: -

cdr3_aa: CATSRDPRGTLHSNQPQHF
v_call: TRBV15
j_call: TRBJ1-5
cdr3_length: 19
clone_size: -

cdr3_aa: CASTWGGSSYNEQFF
v_call: TRBV27
j_call: TRBJ2-1
cdr3_length: 15
clone_size: -

cdr3_aa: CASSLELRGLVYEQYF
v_call: TRBV5-1
j_call: TRBJ2-7
cdr3_length: 16
clone_size: -

cdr3_aa: CASSRGTEFNEKLFF
v_call: TRBV7-6
j_call: TRBJ1-4
cdr3_length: 15
clone_size: -

cdr3_aa: CASSNPRSSYNEQFF
v_call: TRBV4-1
j_call: TRBJ2-1
cdr3_length: 15
clone_size: -

cdr3_aa: CASHPVGGTDTQYF
v_call: TRBV5-1
j_call: TRBJ2-3
cdr3_length: 14
clone_size: -

cdr3_aa: CASSPRGGRSYEQYF
v_call: TRBV7-6
j_call: TRBJ2-7
cdr3_length: 15
clone_size: -

cdr3_aa: CASRGATGPTYEQYF
v_call: TRBV6-6
j_call: TRBJ2-7
cdr3_length: 15
clone_size: -

cdr3_aa: CAWSVEGEGRWALSYEQYF
v_call: TRBV30
j_call: TRBJ2-7
cdr3_length: 19
clone_size: -

cdr3_aa: CASSAGGQAVLGYTF
v_call: TRBV5-1
j_call: TRBJ1-2
cdr3_length: 15
clone_size: -